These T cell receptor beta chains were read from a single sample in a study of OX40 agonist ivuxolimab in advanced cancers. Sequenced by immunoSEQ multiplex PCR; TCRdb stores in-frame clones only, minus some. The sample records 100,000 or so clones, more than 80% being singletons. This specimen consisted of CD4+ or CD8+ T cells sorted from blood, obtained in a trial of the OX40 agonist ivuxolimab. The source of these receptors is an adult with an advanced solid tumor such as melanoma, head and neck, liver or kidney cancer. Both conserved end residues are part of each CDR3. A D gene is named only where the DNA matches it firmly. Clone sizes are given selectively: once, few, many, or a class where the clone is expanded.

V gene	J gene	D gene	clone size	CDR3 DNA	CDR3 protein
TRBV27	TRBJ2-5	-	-	TGTGCCAGCAGTTGGGGGCGCGGGACCCAGTACTTC	CASSWGRGTQYF
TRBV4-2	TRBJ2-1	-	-	TGTGCCAGCAGCCAAGATTTAGTTCCCGAATCCGGAGGATCGTACAATGAGCAGTTCTTC	CASSQDLVPESGGSYNEQFF
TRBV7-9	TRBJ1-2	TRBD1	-	TGTGCCAGCAGCGTGGACAGGGGGAACGGCTACACCTTC	CASSVDRGNGYTF
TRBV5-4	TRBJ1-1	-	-	TGTGCCAGCAGCTCCCGGTTGGGGGTAGGAACTGAAGCTTTCTTT	CASSSRLGVGTEAFF
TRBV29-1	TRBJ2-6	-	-	TGCAGCGTTGAACCGGATAAGAGCTCTGGGGCCAACGTCCTGACTTTC	CSVEPDKSSGANVLTF
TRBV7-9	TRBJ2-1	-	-	TGTGCCAGCAGCTTCCCAAGCGGAGCAGCCTACAATGAGCAGTTCTTC	CASSFPSGAAYNEQFF
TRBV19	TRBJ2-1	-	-	TGTGCCAGTAGCCGAGACCGGGACGGATACAATGAGCAGTTCTTC	CASSRDRDGYNEQFF
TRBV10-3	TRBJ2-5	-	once	TGTGCCATCAGTGACTCATCTACTCCTCCGGAGACCCAGTACTTC	CAISDSSTPPETQYF
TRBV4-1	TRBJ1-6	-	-	TGCGCCAGCAGCCAAGAAGCTGGCTCCTATAATTCACCCCTCCACTTT	CASSQEAGSYNSPLHF
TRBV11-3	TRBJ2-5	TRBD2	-	TGTGCCAGCAGCCCTAGCGGGAGGGGAGAGACCCAGTACTTC	CASSPSGRGETQYF
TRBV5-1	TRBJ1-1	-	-	TGCGCCAGCAGCCCGGACCCCATAGTTAACACTGAAGCTTTCTTT	CASSPDPIVNTEAFF
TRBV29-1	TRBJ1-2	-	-	TGCAGCGTTGAAGATCGGAGGAACGGGGGTAACTATGGCTACACCTTC	CSVEDRRNGGNYGYTF
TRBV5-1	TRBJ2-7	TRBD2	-	TGCGCCAGCAGCTTGGGGCCGGGACTAGCGGGCAACTCCTACGAGCAGTACTTC	CASSLGPGLAGNSYEQYF
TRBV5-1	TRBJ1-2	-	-	TGCGCCAGCAGCTCGCCAGGGTCTAACTATGGCTACACCTTC	CASSSPGSNYGYTF
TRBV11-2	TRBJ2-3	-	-	TGTGCCAGCAGCTTAGGCAGGACAGATACGCAGTATTTT	CASSLGRTDTQYF
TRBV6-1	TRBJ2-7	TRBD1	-	TGTGCCAAATATTACGGGACAGGGTCGTACGAGCAGTACTTC	CAKYYGTGSYEQYF
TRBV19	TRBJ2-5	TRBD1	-	TGTGCCAGTAGTACCGGGACAGGGGAGGAGACCCAGTACTTC	CASSTGTGEETQYF
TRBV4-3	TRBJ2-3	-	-	TGCGCCAGCAGCCAAGATCCGGGCGGAGGCAAAGATACGCAGTATTTT	CASSQDPGGGKDTQYF
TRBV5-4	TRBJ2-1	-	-	TGTGCCAGCAGCGCTGGGGGGCAGGGCGATGAGCAGTTCTTC	CASSAGGQGDEQFF
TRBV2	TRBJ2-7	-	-	TGTGCCAGCACCCAAAGGGGGGCGCGGACCTACGAGCAGTACTTC	CASTQRGARTYEQYF
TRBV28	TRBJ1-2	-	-	TGTGCCAGCAGCCTAACCGGGGGTGGCTACACCTTC	CASSLTGGGYTF
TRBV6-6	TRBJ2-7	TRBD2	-	TGTGCCACCTGGGACTCACTAGCGGGGGGACGCGAGCAGTACTTC	CATWDSLAGGREQYF
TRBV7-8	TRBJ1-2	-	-	TGTGCCAGCAGCTTTTTGGGCAGGGTCACGCCTGACGGCTACACCTTC	CASSFLGRVTPDGYTF
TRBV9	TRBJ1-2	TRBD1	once	TGTGCCAGCAGCGCCACAGGGGCCCTTCTCTATGGCTACACCTTC	CASSATGALLYGYTF
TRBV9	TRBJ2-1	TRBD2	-	TGTGCCAGCAGCGCCCTCCCCGATAGCGGGGGGGGGTTCTTC	CASSALPDSGGGFF
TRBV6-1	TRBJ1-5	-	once	TGTGCCAGCAGTTCTGGACAGAGTAGCAATCAGCCCCAGCATTTT	CASSSGQSSNQPQHF
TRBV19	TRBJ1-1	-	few	TGTGCCAGTAGTATAGCGTCGGGGCCAGCTTTCTTT	CASSIASGPAFF
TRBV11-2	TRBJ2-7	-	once	TGTGCCAGCAGCATAGAAGAAGGGACCTACGAGCAGTACTTC	CASSIEEGTYEQYF
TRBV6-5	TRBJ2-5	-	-	TGTGCCAGCAGCGTCAGGGGATCACTTCCAGAGACCCAGTACTTC	CASSVRGSLPETQYF
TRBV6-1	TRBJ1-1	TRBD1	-	TGTGTCGCCAGTGGGGACAGGGTGGACACTGAAGCTTTCTTT	CVASGDRVDTEAFF
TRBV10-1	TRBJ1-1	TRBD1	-	TGCGCCACCAGCGGACTACCGGGACAGGGGGTTCCGAACACTGAAGCTTTCTTT	CATSGLPGQGVPNTEAFF
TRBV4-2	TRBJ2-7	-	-	TGTGCCAGCAGCCAAGACAACAGGGTTACCTACGAGCAGTACTTC	CASSQDNRVTYEQYF
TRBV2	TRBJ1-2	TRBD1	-	TGTGCCAGCAGTTCGGACAGGGTCAACTATGGCTACACCTTC	CASSSDRVNYGYTF
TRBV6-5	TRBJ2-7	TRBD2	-	TGTGCCAGCAGTTACGTAGCGGGAGGTGAAAACGAGCAGTACTTC	CASSYVAGGENEQYF
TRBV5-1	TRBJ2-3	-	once	TGCGCCAGCAGCCAGGGGGGCCGGAGGGGGACAGATACGCAGTATTTT	CASSQGGRRGTDTQYF
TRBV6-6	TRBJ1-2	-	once	TGTGCCAGCAGTTACTCGAAACAGTGGTATGGCTACACCTTC	CASSYSKQWYGYTF
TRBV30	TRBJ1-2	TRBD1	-	TGTGCCTGGAGTCAGACAGGGAGTGGCTACACCTTC	CAWSQTGSGYTF
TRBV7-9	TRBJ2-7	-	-	TGTGCCAGCAGTCCGCTAGCAGGAGGGGTCTCCTACGAGCAGTACTTC	CASSPLAGGVSYEQYF
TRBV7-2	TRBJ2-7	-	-	TGTGCCAGCAGCTTGCCCCTAGAAGACGAGCAGTACTTC	CASSLPLEDEQYF
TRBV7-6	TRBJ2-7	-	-	TGTGCCAGCAGCACCCGACTAGATGGCCCCACAAACTACGAGCAGTACTTC	CASSTRLDGPTNYEQYF
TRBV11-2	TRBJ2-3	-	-	TGTGCCAGCACCCCCGGGGGAAGCACAGATACGCAGTATTTT	CASTPGGSTDTQYF
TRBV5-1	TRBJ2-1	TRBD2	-	TGCGCCAGCAAATCTCGGACTAGCAACTACAATGAGCAGTTCTTC	CASKSRTSNYNEQFF
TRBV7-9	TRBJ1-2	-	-	TGTGCCAGCAGCAAGCACAGACAGGAGGTCTATGGCTACACCTTC	CASSKHRQEVYGYTF
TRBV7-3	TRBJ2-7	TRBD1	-	TGTGCCAGCAGCTTACCAGGGGGCGCGTACGAGCAGTACTTC	CASSLPGGAYEQYF
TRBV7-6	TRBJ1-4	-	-	TGTGCCAGCAGCCTCGGACACCGAGAAAAACTGTTTTTT	CASSLGHREKLFF
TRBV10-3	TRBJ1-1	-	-	TGTGCCATCAGCGGCCGGGGGACGTTGAACACTGAAGCTTTCTTT	CAISGRGTLNTEAFF
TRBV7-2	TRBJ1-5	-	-	TGTGCCAGCAGCTTACAACAGAGCAATCAGCCCCAGCATTTT	CASSLQQSNQPQHF
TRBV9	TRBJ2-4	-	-	TGTGCCAGCAGCGCGCGAGGGGATGCCAAAAACATTCAGTACTTC	CASSARGDAKNIQYF
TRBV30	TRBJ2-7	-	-	TGTGCCTGGAGTGTACCCCCGCCACCCAGCGGGCTCAGGGAGCAGTACTTC	CAWSVPPPPSGLREQYF
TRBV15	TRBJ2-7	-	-	TGTGCCACCAGCAGAGATGTGACAACCTCCTACGAGCAGTACTTC	CATSRDVTTSYEQYF
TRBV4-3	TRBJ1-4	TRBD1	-	TGCGCCAGCAGCCAAGAGGGACAGGGGAATGAAAAACTGTTTTTT	CASSQEGQGNEKLFF
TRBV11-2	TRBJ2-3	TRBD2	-	TGTGCCAGCAGCCGCGGGACTAGCGATACGCAGTATTTT	CASSRGTSDTQYF
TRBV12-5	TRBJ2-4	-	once	TGTGCTAGTGGTTCGGGACAACGAAACATTCAGTACTTC	CASGSGQRNIQYF
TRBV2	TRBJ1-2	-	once	TGTGCCAGCAGTGGACAGCTCTATGGCTACACCTTC	CASSGQLYGYTF
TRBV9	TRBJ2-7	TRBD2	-	TGTGCCAGCAGCGTAGCGGGAGGATTTGAGCAGTACTTC	CASSVAGGFEQYF